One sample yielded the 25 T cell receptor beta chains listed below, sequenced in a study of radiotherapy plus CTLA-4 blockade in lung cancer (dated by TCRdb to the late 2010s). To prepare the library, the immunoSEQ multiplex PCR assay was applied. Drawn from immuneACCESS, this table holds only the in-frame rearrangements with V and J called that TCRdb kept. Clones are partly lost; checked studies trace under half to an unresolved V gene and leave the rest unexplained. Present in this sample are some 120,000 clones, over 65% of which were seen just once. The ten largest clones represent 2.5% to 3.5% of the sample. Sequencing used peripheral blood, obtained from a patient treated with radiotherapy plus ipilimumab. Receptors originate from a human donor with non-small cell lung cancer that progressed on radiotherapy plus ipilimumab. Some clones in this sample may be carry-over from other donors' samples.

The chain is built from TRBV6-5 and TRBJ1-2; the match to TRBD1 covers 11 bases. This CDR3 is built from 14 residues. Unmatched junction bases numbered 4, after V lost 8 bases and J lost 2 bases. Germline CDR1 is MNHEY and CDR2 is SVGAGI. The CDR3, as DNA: TGTGCCAGCGGGTGGGACAGGGGGAACTATGGCTACACCTTC. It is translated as CASGWDRGNYGYTF.

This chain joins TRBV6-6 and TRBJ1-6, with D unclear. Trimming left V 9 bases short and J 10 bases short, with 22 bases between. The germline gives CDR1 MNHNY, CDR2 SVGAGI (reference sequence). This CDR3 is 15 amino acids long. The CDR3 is CASSDVGPETSPLHF. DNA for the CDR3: TGTGCCAGTTCCGACGTTGGGCCTGAGACATCACCCCTCCACTTT.

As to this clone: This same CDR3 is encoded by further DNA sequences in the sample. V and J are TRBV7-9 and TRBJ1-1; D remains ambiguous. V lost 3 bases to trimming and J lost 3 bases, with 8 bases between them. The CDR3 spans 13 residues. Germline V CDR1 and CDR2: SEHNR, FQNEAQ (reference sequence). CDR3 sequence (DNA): TGTGCCAGCAGCTTGGACGGGGACACTGAAGCTTTCTTT. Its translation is CASSLDGDTEAFF.

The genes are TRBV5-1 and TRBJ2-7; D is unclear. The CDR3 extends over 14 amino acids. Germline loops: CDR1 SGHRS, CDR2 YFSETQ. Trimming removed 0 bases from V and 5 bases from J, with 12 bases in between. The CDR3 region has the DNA TGCGCCAGCAGCTTGGGGGAAGAAGTAAACGAGCAGTACTTC. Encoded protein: CASSLGEEVNEQYF.

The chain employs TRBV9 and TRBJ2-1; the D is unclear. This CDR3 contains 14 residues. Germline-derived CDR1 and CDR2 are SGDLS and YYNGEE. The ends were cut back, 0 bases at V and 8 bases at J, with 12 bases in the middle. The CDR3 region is CASSVGLGFDEQFF. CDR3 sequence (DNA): TGTGCCAGCAGCGTAGGTTTAGGGTTTGATGAGCAGTTCTTC. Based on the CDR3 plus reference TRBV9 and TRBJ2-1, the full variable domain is DSGVTQTPKHLITATGQRVTLRCSPRSGDLSVYWYQQSLDQGLQFLIQYYNGEERAKGNILERFSAQQFPDLHSELNLSSLELGDSALYFCASSVGLGFDEQFFGPGTRLTVL.

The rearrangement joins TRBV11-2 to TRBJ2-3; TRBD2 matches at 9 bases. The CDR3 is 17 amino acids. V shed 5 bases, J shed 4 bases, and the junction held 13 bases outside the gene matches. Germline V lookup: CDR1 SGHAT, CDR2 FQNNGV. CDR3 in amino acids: CASSPRVAGDYPDTQYF. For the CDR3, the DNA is TGTGCCAGCAGCCCCCGGGTAGCGGGGGACTATCCAGATACGCAGTATTTT.

The CDR3 coding sequence is TGTGCCAGCAGGGAGAGGACGTACTCCTACGAGCAGTACTTC. Encoded protein: CASRERTYSYEQYF. The V gene is TRBV28, the J gene TRBJ2-7; D gene unclear. The germline CDR1 and CDR2 sequences are MDHEN and SYDVKM. The CDR3 runs 14 residues. V shed 6 bases and J shed 0 bases, with 12 bases lying between them.

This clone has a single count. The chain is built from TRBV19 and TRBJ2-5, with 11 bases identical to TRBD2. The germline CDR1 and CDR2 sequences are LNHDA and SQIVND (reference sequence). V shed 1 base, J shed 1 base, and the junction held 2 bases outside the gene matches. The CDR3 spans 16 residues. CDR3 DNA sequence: TGTGCCAGTAGTATAGGGCTAGCGGGGGGCCAAGAGACCCAGTACTTC. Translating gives CASSIGLAGGQETQYF.

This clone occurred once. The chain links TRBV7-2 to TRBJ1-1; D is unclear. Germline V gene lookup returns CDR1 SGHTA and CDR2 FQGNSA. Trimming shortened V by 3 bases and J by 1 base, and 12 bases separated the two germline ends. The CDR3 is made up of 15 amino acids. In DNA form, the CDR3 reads TGTGCCAGCAGCTTTTTGAGTCAGTCGAACACTGAAGCTTTCTTT. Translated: CASSFLSQSNTEAFF.

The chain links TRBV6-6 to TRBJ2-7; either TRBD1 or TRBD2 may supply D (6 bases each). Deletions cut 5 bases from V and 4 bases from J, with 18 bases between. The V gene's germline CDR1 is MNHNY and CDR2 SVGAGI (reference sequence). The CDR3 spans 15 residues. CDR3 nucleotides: TGTGCCAGCAGTCCCTCCGGGGGCAGGGGTTACGAGCAGTACTTC. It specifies CASSPSGGRGYEQYF.

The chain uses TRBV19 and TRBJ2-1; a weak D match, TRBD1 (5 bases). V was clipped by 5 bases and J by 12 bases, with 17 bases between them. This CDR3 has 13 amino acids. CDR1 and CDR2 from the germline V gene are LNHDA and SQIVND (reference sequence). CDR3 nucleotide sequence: TGTGCCAGTAGTGGTGCAGGGTTCTTTTGGCAGTTCTTC. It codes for CASSGAGFFWQFF.

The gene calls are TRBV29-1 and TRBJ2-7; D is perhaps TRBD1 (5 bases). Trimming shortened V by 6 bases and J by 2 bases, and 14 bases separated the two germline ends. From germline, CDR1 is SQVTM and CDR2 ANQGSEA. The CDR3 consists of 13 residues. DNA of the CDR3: TGCAGCGTGCCCGGACAAGCGACCTACGAGCAGTACTTC. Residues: CSVPGQATYEQYF.

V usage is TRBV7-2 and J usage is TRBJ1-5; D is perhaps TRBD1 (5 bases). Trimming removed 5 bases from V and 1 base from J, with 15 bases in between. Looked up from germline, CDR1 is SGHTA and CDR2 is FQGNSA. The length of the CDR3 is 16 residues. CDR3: CASSPPPGLSNQPQHF. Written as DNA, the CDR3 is TGTGCCAGCAGCCCCCCCCCAGGGTTGAGCAATCAGCCCCAGCATTTT.

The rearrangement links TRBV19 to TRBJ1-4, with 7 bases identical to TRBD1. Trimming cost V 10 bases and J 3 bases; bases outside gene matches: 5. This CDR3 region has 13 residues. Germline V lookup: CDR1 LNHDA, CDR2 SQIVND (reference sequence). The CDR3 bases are TGTGCCACTTCCGGGACAGCTAATGAAAAACTGTTTTTT. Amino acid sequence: CATSGTANEKLFF.

CDR3 in DNA: TGTGCCAGTAGTATAGGGCCGGCTTCAGATACGCAGTATTTT. This gives the protein CASSIGPASDTQYF. The chain has TRBV19 and TRBJ2-3; D is unresolved. CDR1 LNHDA and CDR2 SQIVND come from the germline V gene (reference sequence). V was shortened by 1 base and J by 4 bases, with 9 bases between the two germline ends. CDR3 length: 14 residues.

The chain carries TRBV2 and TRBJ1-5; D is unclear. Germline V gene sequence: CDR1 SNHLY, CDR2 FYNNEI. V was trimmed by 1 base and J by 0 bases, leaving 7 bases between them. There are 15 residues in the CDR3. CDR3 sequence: CASSEVGYSNQPQHF. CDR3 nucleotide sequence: TGTGCCAGCAGTGAAGTGGGTTATAGCAATCAGCCCCAGCATTTT.

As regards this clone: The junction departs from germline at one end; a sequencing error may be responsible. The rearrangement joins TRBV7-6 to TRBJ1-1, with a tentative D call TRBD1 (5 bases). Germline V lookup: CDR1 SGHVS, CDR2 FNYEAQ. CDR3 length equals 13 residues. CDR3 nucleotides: TGTGCCAGCAGCCCCGGGTGGGGGGGACGTCGTGTTTGG. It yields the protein CASSPGWGGRRVW.

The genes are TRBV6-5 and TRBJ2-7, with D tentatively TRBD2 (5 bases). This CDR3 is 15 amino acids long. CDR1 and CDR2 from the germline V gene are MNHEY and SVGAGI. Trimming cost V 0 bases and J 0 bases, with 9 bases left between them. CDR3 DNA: TGTGCCAGCAGTTACTCGGAGGCCTACTCCTACGAGCAGTACTTC. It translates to CASSYSEAYSYEQYF.

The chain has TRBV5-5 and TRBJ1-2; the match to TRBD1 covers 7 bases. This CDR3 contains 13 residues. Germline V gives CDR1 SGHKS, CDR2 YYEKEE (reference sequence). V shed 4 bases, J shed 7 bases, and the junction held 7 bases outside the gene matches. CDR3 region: CASSIYQGGGYTF. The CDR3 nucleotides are TGTGCCAGCAGCATATACCAGGGGGGTGGCTACACCTTC.

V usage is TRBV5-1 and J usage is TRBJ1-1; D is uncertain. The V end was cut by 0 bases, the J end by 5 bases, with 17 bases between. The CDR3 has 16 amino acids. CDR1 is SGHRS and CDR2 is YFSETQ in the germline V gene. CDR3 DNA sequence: TGCGCCAGCAGCTTGGGGCCAGAGGCCCCGAGAACTGAAGCTTTCTTT. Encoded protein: CASSLGPEAPRTEAFF.

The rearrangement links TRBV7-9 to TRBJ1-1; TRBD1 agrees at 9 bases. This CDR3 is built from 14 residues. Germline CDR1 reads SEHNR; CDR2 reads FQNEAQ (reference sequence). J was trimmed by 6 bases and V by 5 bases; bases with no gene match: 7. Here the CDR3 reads CASSMGQGSAEAFF. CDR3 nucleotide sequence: TGTGCCAGCAGCATGGGACAGGGAAGCGCTGAAGCTTTCTTT.

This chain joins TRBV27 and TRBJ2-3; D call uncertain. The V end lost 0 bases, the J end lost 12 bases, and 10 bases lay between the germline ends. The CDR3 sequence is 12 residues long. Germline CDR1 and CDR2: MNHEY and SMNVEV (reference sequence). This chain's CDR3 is CASSLSPDRQYF. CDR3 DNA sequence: TGTGCCAGCAGTTTATCGCCTGACCGCCAGTATTTT.

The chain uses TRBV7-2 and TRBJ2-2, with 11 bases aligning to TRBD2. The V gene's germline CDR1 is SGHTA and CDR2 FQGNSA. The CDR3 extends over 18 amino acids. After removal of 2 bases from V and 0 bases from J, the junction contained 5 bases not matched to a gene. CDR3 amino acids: CASSLRILAGANTGELFF. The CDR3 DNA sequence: TGTGCCAGCAGCTTACGTATACTAGCGGGGGCGAACACCGGGGAGCTGTTTTTT.

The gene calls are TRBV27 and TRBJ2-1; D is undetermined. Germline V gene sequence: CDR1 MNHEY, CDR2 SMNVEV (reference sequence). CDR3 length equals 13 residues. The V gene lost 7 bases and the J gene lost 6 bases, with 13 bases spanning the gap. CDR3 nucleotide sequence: TGTGCCAGCACCTCGGGTTGGGGCAATGAGCAGTTCTTC. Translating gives CASTSGWGNEQFF.

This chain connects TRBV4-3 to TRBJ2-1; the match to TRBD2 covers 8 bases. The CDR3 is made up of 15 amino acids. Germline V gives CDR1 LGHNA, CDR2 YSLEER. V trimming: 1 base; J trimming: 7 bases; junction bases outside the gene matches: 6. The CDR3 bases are TGCGCCAGCAGCCAAGGGGCGGGGGGACTAAATGAGCAGTTCTTC. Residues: CASSQGAGGLNEQFF.